This passage covers 32 T cell receptor beta chains from one sample sequenced in a study of shared clonotypes between healthy human individuals. The data were produced by immunoSEQ multiplex PCR, yet TCRdb's version contains in-frame clones alone and is incomplete. The sample consists of about 490,000 clones, roughly 80% of them appearing once. Material for sequencing was PBMCs. The receptors come from a woman in her 40s in good health. Some clones in this sample may be carry-over from other donors' samples.

The rearrangement joins TRBV9 to TRBJ1-2, with D unclear. Per the germline V gene, CDR1 is SGDLS and CDR2 is YYNGEE. This CDR3 has 13 residues. V was shortened by 0 bases and J by 2 bases, with 5 bases between the two germline ends. The CDR3 region is CASSVGVNYGYTF. The CDR3 region has the DNA TGTGCCAGCAGCGTAGGGGTAAACTATGGCTACACCTTC.

On this clone itself: This likely came from a read error, as a far larger clone is one base away. The chain employs TRBV29-1 and TRBJ2-3; TRBD1 might be the D (6 bases). The CDR3 covers 14 residues. Germline V gene data show CDR1 as SQVTM and CDR2 as ANQGSEA. CDR3 sequence reads: CNVVGAGGTDTQYF. The CDR3 nucleotides are TGCAACGTTGTGGGGGCAGGGGGCACAGATACGCAGTATTTT.

This chain joins TRBV7-2 and TRBJ1-3, with 10 bases fitting TRBD1. The length of the CDR3 is 18 residues. Germline V gene lookup returns CDR1 SGHTA and CDR2 FQGNSA. V lost 1 base and J lost 0; bases outside the gene matches: 6. The CDR3 bases are TGTGCCAGCAGCTTAGTCGGGACAGGGGTTTACTCTGGAAACACCATATATTTT. It translates to CASSLVGTGVYSGNTIYF. Filled out from reference TRBV7-2 and TRBJ1-3, the complete variable domain reads GAGVSQSPSNKVTEKGKDVELRCDPISGHTALYWYRQSLGQGLEFLIYFQGNSAPDKSGLPSDRFSAERTGGSVSTLTIQRTQQEDSAVYLCASSLVGTGVYSGNTIYFGEGSWLTVV.

On this clone: A far larger clone is off by one base, so a read error is likely. In the same sample, other DNA sequences code for this CDR3. J is TRBJ1-3 and V is TRBV5-1; a possible D gene is TRBD1 (5 bases). There are 15 residues in the CDR3. V lost 0 bases and J 10 bases, leaving 17 bases between the germline ends. From germline, CDR1 is SGHRS and CDR2 YFSETQ. The CDR3 reads CASSLALGQSNTIYF. The CDR3 coding sequence is TGCGCCAGCAGCTTGGCGTTGGGGCAGTCCAATACCATATATTTT. The entire variable domain, with the rest obtained from reference TRBV5-1 and TRBJ1-3, is as follows: KAGVTQTPRYLIKTRGQQVTLSCSPISGHRSVSWYQQTPGQGLQFLFEYFSETQRNKGNFPGRFSGRQFSNSRSEMNVSTLELGDSALYLCASSLALGQSNTIYFGEGSWLTVV.

This clone showed up many times. The sample carries other DNA sequences with the same CDR3. The genes are TRBV11-3 and TRBJ2-4; 11 bases are a match to TRBD2. The CDR3 contains 16 residues. The ends lost 5 bases at V and 1 base at J; junction bases unmatched: 4. In germline, CDR1 is SGHNT, CDR2 YENEEA. CDR3 nucleotide sequence: TGTGCCAGCAGCCCAGGACTAGCGGGTGCCAAAAACATTCAGTACTTC. Its protein product is CASSPGLAGAKNIQYF. Supplemented by reference TRBV11-3 and TRBJ2-4, the full variable domain reads EAGVVQSPRYKIIEKKQPVAFWCNPISGHNTLYWYLQNLGQGPELLIRYENEEAVDDSQLPKDRFSAERLKGVDSTLKIQPAELGDSAVYLCASSPGLAGAKNIQYFGAGTRLSVL.

Concerning this clone: A read error is likely here: a far larger clone is one base away. Different DNA sequences within this sample yield the same CDR3. This chain links TRBV27 with TRBJ2-5, with 9 nucleotides matching TRBD1. Germline lookup yields CDR1 MNHEY and CDR2 SMNVEV (reference sequence). This CDR3 has 16 amino acids. CDR3 amino acids: CASSPGTGIGQETQYF. As DNA, the CDR3 is TGTGCCAGCAGTCCCGGGACAGGGATAGGGCAAGAGACTCAGTACTTC.

V and J are TRBV5-4 and TRBJ2-5; 7 bases are a match to TRBD1. This CDR3 comprises 14 residues. The V gene end was trimmed by 4 bases and the J gene end by 7 bases; junction bases not matched to a gene: 10. Germline assignment: CDR1 SGHNT and CDR2 YYREEE (reference sequence). CDR3 region: CASSPYGQEGTQYF. CDR3 DNA sequence: TGTGCCAGCAGCCCCTACGGACAGGAAGGGACCCAGTACTTC.

V gene TRBV18 combines with J gene TRBJ2-3, with 7 bases matching TRBD1. The germline V gene has CDR1 KGHSH and CDR2 LQKENI. The CDR3 has 19 amino acids. V dropped 5 bases and J dropped 6; count of bases not matched to a gene: 23. This CDR3 is CASSKTTTSGTVGIDTQYF. The CDR3 coding sequence is TGTGCCAGCTCAAAGACCACAACCTCCGGGACAGTGGGTATCGATACGCAGTATTTT.

This clone has only a few counts. The V gene is TRBV5-1, the J gene TRBJ2-7; 11 positions agree with TRBD2. The CDR3 is 16 amino acids. The V and J ends lost 0 bases and 2 bases, in that order; junction bases with no gene match: 4. Germline CDR1 reads SGHRS; CDR2 reads YFSETQ. This chain's CDR3 is CASSLVLAGGTYEQYF. DNA for the CDR3: TGCGCCAGCAGCTTGGTTCTAGCGGGAGGAACCTACGAGCAGTACTTC.

The chain links TRBV28 to TRBJ2-4, with D perhaps TRBD1 (6 bases). The CDR3 loop spans 17 amino acids. Trimming took 3 bases from V and 0 from J, leaving 15 bases between them. Germline CDR1 reads MDHEN; CDR2 reads SYDVKM. CDR3 residues: CASSLVGQGRAKNIQYF. Written as DNA, the CDR3 is TGTGCCAGCAGTTTGGTGGGGCAGGGGCGAGCCAAAAACATTCAGTACTTC.

V and J are TRBV2 and TRBJ2-7, with 14 bases fitting TRBD2. The junction had 3 bases not matched to a gene; V was cut back by 6 bases and J by 5 bases. Germline CDR1 and CDR2: SNHLY and FYNNEI. This CDR3 contains 14 residues. DNA for the CDR3: TGTGCCAGCAGGGGGACTAGCGGGAGCCACGAGCAGTACTTC. Translated: CASRGTSGSHEQYF.

With regard to this clone: This likely traces to a read error, being one base from a far larger clone. The CDR3 loop is CASRLASSGTEQYF. As DNA, the CDR3 is TGTGCCAGCAGATTAGCGAGTAGCGGGACCGAGCAGTACTTC. This chain links TRBV7-8 with TRBJ2-7, with 8 nucleotides matching TRBD2. Germline V gene lookup returns CDR1 SGHVS and CDR2 FQNEAQ. The CDR3 covers 14 residues.

The chain joins TRBV5-1 to TRBJ2-3, with 9 bases matching TRBD2. The V segment lost 3 bases and the J segment 6 bases; nucleotides outside the gene matches: 14. The CDR3 consists of 17 residues. Per the germline V gene, CDR1 is SGHRS and CDR2 is YFSETQ. This CDR3 reads CASSSRVGASGKDTQYF. The DNA for the CDR3 is TGCGCCAGCAGCTCCCGCGTAGGGGCTAGCGGGAAGGATACGCAGTATTTT.

The chain employs TRBV6-1 and TRBJ2-7; tentative D call: TRBD1 (6 bases). Trimming removed 4 bases at V and 2 bases at J, with 15 bases between. The CDR3 consists of 15 residues. CDR1 is MNHNS, CDR2 SASEGT, per germline. The CDR3: CASSVFRGPTYEQYF. The CDR3 DNA reads as TGTGCCAGCAGTGTCTTCAGGGGCCCAACCTACGAGCAGTACTTC.

This clone was seen just once. This chain uses TRBV5-4 with TRBJ2-2; D remains unclear. Trimming cost V 2 bases and J 6 bases, with 5 bases left between them. The germline V gene encodes CDR1 SGHNT and CDR2 YYREEE (reference sequence). This CDR3 is 12 amino acids long. The CDR3 sequence: CASSFSPGELFF. The CDR3, as DNA: TGTGCCAGCAGCTTTAGCCCCGGGGAGCTGTTTTTT.

This clone was seen at least ten times. The chain combines TRBV9 with TRBJ1-1; a possible D gene is TRBD1 (6 bases). In germline, CDR1 is SGDLS, CDR2 YYNGEE. This CDR3 has 18 residues. V gave up 0 bases and J gave up 1 base, with 19 bases separating them. CDR3 sequence reads: CASSVAPLSGTQNTEAFF. The CDR3 DNA follows: TGTGCCAGCAGCGTAGCCCCTTTATCCGGGACACAGAACACTGAAGCTTTCTTT. The full variable domain, completed using reference TRBV9 and TRBJ1-1, is DSGVTQTPKHLITATGQRVTLRCSPRSGDLSVYWYQQSLDQGLQFLIQYYNGEERAKGNILERFSAQQFPDLHSELNLSSLELGDSALYFCASSVAPLSGTQNTEAFFGQGTRLTVV.

Concerning this clone itself: Lacking the conserved final phenylalanine or tryptophan, this CDR3 likely reflects a read error. Because the CDR3's place on the DNA is in doubt, the DNA is left out and the CDR3 is given as listed by TCRdb. This chain uses TRBV7-9 with TRBJ1-1. Germline-derived CDR1 and CDR2 are SEHNR and FQNEAQ (reference sequence). The CDR3 is 13 amino acids in total, end residues counted. The CDR3 reads CASSFWGNTEALL.

This clone was picked up many times. This same CDR3 is encoded by further DNA sequences in the sample. The chain uses TRBV2 and TRBJ2-5; TRBD1 might be the D (6 bases). The V and J ends lost 7 bases and 0 bases respectively, with 15 bases between them. This CDR3 is built from 15 residues. Germline assignment: CDR1 SNHLY and CDR2 FYNNEI. The DNA of the CDR3 is TGTGCCAGCACCCGCTCAGGACAGTACCAAGAGACCCAGTACTTC. Its protein product is CASTRSGQYQETQYF.

This clone was observed a handful of times. The chain is built from TRBV6-6 and TRBJ2-3; 7 bases map to TRBD1. Germline-derived CDR1 and CDR2 are MNHNY and SVGAGI (reference sequence). J was trimmed by 2 bases and V by 5 bases; bases with no gene match: 1. The CDR3 spans 13 residues. CDR3 amino acids: CASSDRATDTQYF. In nucleotides, the CDR3 is TGTGCCAGCAGTGACAGGGCCACAGATACGCAGTATTTT.

This sequence joins TRBV5-6 and TRBJ1-2; possibly TRBD1 for D (6 bases). V was trimmed by 1 base and J by 3 bases, leaving 13 bases between them. Germline assignment: CDR1 SGHDT and CDR2 YYEEEE. There are 15 residues in the CDR3. CDR3 residues: CASSLMRGSYYGYTF. The CDR3 DNA follows: TGTGCCAGCAGCTTGATGAGGGGGTCGTACTATGGCTACACCTTC.

The chain recombines TRBV6-5 with TRBJ2-7, with 11 nucleotides matching TRBD1. The CDR3 totals 15 residues. Germline CDR1 MNHEY, CDR2 SVGAGI. Trimming took 6 bases from V and 3 from J; bases not matched to a gene: 7. CDR3 DNA: TGTGCCAGCAGAACCAGGACAGGGGGCTTCTACGAGCAGTACTTC. This codes for CASRTRTGGFYEQYF.

The V gene is TRBV6-1, the J gene TRBJ1-1; D unresolved. V was trimmed by 4 bases and J by 0 bases, leaving 9 bases between them. Per germline, CDR1 MNHNS and CDR2 SASEGT. The CDR3 contains 14 residues. CDR3: CASSVQQMNTEAFF. The DNA of the CDR3 is TGTGCCAGCAGTGTCCAACAAATGAACACTGAAGCTTTCTTT.

Concerning this clone: Only one base separates this from a far larger clonotype, so it likely reflects a read error. V gene TRBV6-1 combines with J gene TRBJ1-1, with D tentatively TRBD1 (5 bases). The CDR3 consists of 18 residues. In germline, CDR1 is MNHNS, CDR2 SASEGT. The V end lost 2 bases, the J end lost 4 bases, and 23 bases lay between the germline ends. This CDR3 reads CASSEISRVLARGTEAFF. The CDR3 nucleotides read TGTGCCAGCAGTGAAATCTCCAGGGTTTTAGCTCGGGGCACTGAAGCTTTCTTT.

This rearrangement joins TRBV28 to TRBJ2-7; TRBD1 matches at 7 bases. The germline gives CDR1 MDHEN, CDR2 SYDVKM. Trimming took 5 bases from V and 1 from J; bases not matched to a gene: 8. The CDR3 extends over 15 amino acids. In DNA form, the CDR3 reads TGTGCCAGCAGTCGGGACAGCCGCCTTTCCTACGAGCAGTACTTC. It encodes CASSRDSRLSYEQYF.

V is TRBV11-2 and J is TRBJ1-2; perhaps TRBD1 as D (6 bases). The germline V and J ends were trimmed by 2 bases and 8 bases, with 21 bases remaining between them. This CDR3 has 16 residues. Germline CDR1 reads SGHAT; CDR2 reads FQNNGV. The CDR3 loop is CASSLRRVGTFRGYTF. Written as DNA, the CDR3 is TGTGCCAGCAGCTTAAGGCGGGTTGGGACATTCCGCGGCTACACCTTC.

As regards this clone: One end of the junction varies from germline; a read error may be responsible. V usage is TRBV28 and J usage is TRBJ1-5; TRBD1 is a possible D gene (5 bases). Germline values: CDR1 MDHEN, CDR2 SYDVKM. CDR3 size: 13 residues. The DNA of the CDR3 is TGTGCCAGCAATTTAATCAGGGCTCAGCCCCAGCATTTT. Translating gives CASNLIRAQPQHF.

Concerning this clone: A far larger clone differs by one base, so this is likely a read error. The V call is TRBV5-4, the J call TRBJ2-7; the match to TRBD2 covers 11 bases. This CDR3 contains 16 residues. The germline V gene encodes CDR1 SGHNT and CDR2 YYREEE (reference sequence). The CDR3 spells CASSPGGTSGTYELYF. The CDR3 nucleotides read TGTGCCAGCAGCCCGGGCGGGACTAGCGGTACCTACGAGCTGTACTTC.

The chain recombines TRBV2 with TRBJ2-7; no clear D. The CDR3 is made up of 11 amino acids. CDR1 SNHLY and CDR2 FYNNEI come from the germline V gene. V lost 8 bases, J lost 5 bases, and 10 bases lay in between. The CDR3: CASSQANEQYF. The DNA of the CDR3 is TGTGCCAGCTCGCAAGCTAACGAGCAGTACTTC.

The gene calls are TRBV7-2 and TRBJ1-4; D is unclear. CDR1 SGHTA and CDR2 FQGNSA come from the germline V gene. With 6 bases removed from V and 8 bases from J, the gap between germline ends came to 13 bases. CDR3 length: 13 residues. CDR3 amino acids: CASSVSVGEKLFF. CDR3 nucleotides: TGTGCCAGCAGTGTCAGTGTAGGCGAAAAACTGTTTTTT.

The chain employs TRBV9 and TRBJ2-7; tentatively, D is TRBD1 (5 bases). This CDR3 has 14 amino acids. V was clipped by 3 bases and J by 4 bases, with 14 bases between them. The germline gives CDR1 SGDLS, CDR2 YYNGEE. CDR3 amino acids: CASSGGPSSYEQYF. The CDR3 DNA sequence: TGTGCCAGCAGCGGGGGCCCTTCTTCTTACGAGCAGTACTTC.

Notes on this clone: This same CDR3 is encoded by further DNA sequences in the sample. The chain has TRBV5-1 and TRBJ1-1; tentative D call: TRBD1 (6 bases). The CDR3 runs to 14 residues. The germline gives CDR1 SGHRS, CDR2 YFSETQ. V lost 4 bases, J lost 1 base, and 11 bases lay in between. The CDR3 DNA is TGCGCCAGCAGCCTGGTGGGGGCGAACACTGAAGCTTTCTTT. This gives the protein CASSLVGANTEAFF.

This clone was seen at least ten times. The rearrangement joins TRBV18 to TRBJ2-5; a possible D gene is TRBD2 (5 bases). CDR1 and CDR2 (germline): KGHSH, LQKENI. The germline V and J ends were trimmed by 3 bases and 4 bases, with 9 bases remaining between them. This CDR3 region has 13 residues. This CDR3 reads CASSPQSGETQYF. The CDR3 DNA follows: TGTGCCAGCTCACCCCAGAGCGGAGAGACCCAGTACTTC.